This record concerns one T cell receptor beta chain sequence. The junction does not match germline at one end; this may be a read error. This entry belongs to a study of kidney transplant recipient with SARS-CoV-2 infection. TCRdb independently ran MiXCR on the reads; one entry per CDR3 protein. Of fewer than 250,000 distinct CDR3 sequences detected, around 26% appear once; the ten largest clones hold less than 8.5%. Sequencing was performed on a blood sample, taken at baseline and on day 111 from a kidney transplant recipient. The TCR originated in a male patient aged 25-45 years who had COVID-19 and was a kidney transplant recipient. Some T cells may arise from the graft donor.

This CDR3 is CASGSLNPISGLTGELLF. The CDR3 bases are TGTGCCAGCGGCAGTTTGAATCCCATTTCAGGCTTGACCGGGGAGCTGCTTTTT. V gene TRBV3-1 combines with J gene TRBJ2-2, with a tentative D call TRBD2 (5 bases). CDR3 length: 18 amino acids. Looked up from germline, CDR1 is LGHDT and CDR2 is YNNKEL (reference sequence).